Below are 20 T cell receptor beta chains sequenced from a single sample in a study of blood T cell repertoires in COVID-19. The assay was immunoSEQ multiplex PCR, and TCRdb's table has in-frame clones only and misses some. Of 40,000 to 45,000 clones listed, approximately 90% are singletons. The sequencing input was peripheral blood. The receptors come from a human donor in a cohort sampled during active COVID-19.

The J gene is TRBJ2-3, the V gene TRBV11-2; D ambiguous. Germline lookup yields CDR1 SGHAT and CDR2 FQNNGV. The CDR3 is 12 residues long. V gave up 5 bases and J gave up 0 bases, with 3 bases separating them. The CDR3 DNA reads TGTGCCAGCAGCCCTAGCACAGATACGCAGTATTTT. Its protein product is CASSPSTDTQYF.

The chain employs TRBV19 and TRBJ2-4; 8 nucleotides match TRBD1. The CDR3 is 15 residues long. The ends lost 4 bases at V and 6 bases at J; junction bases unmatched: 8. From germline, CDR1 is LNHDA and CDR2 SQIVND (reference sequence). CDR3 sequence reads: CASSTRQGHGNIQYF. The CDR3 DNA reads as TGTGCCAGTAGTACTAGACAGGGGCACGGAAACATTCAGTACTTC.

V is TRBV29-1 and J is TRBJ2-5; 8 bases map to TRBD1. The CDR3 has 13 amino acids. CDR1 is SQVTM and CDR2 is ANQGSEA in the germline V gene. The junction had 11 bases not matched to a gene; V was cut back by 7 bases and J by 7 bases. The DNA for the CDR3 is TGCAGCGGGCTGGACAGGGCTTCCGGGACCCAGTACTTC. Its protein product is CSGLDRASGTQYF.

The chain joins TRBV25-1 to TRBJ2-3; D is unclear. In germline, CDR1 is MGHDK, CDR2 SYGVNS. This CDR3 has 16 residues. The V and J ends lost 1 base and 2 bases respectively, with 13 bases between them. The CDR3, as DNA: TGTGCCAGCAGTGAATCGTTTGGGCAGATCACAGATACGCAGTATTTT. Translating it yields CASSESFGQITDTQYF.

This chain joins TRBV4-2 and TRBJ2-5, with 8 bases lining up with TRBD2. Germline CDR1 is LGHNA and CDR2 is YNFKEQ. The CDR3 covers 16 residues. V shed 0 bases and J 5 bases; nucleotides not matched to a gene: 8. CDR3 sequence (DNA): TGTGCCAGCAGCCAAGAAAGCGGGGGTCCGCAGGAGACCCAGTACTTC. Translation: CASSQESGGPQETQYF.

Comment on this clone: At one end the junction does not follow the germline gene, possibly because of a read error. Other DNA sequences of this sample code for an identical CDR3. The V call is TRBV7-9, the J call TRBJ2-2, with D tentatively TRBD1 (6 bases). The germline gives CDR1 SEHNR, CDR2 FQNEAQ (reference sequence). This CDR3 comprises 17 residues. The CDR3 bases are TGTGCCAGCAGCCAACTCCCGGGACACACGAACACCGGGGAGTTGTTTTTT. This sequence encodes CASSQLPGHTNTGELFF.

The genes are TRBV3-1 (or the pseudogene TRBV3-2) and TRBJ1-2, with 10 bases fitting TRBD1. The ends lost 0 bases at V and 7 bases at J; junction bases unmatched: 2. The CDR3 has 14 amino acids. Germline loops: CDR1 LGHDT, CDR2 YNNKEL (reference sequence). The CDR3 is CASSQDGTGVGYTF. CDR3 nucleotide sequence: TGTGCCAGCAGCCAAGATGGGACAGGGGTTGGCTACACCTTC.

The rearrangement uses TRBV23-1 and TRBJ2-1; 7 nucleotides line up with TRBD2. TRBV23-1 qualifies as an ORF whose function is uncertain. The CDR3 length is 18 residues. J lost 5 bases, V lost 0 bases, and 13 bases had no gene match. The CDR3 DNA sequence: TGCGCCAGCAGTCAATCGCATGGGACTAACGAAATTAACAATGAGCAGTTCTTC. Its translation is CASSQSHGTNEINNEQFF.

The chain has TRBV21-1 and TRBJ2-3; the DNA was not compared with TRBD1, the D call given in the table. TRBV21-1 is marked as a pseudogene. The CDR3 length is 19 residues. In nucleotides, the CDR3 is TGTGCCAGCAGCAGGGCCGGGACAGGGGACCCTTTAGACACAGATACGCAGTATTTT. Protein: CASSRAGTGDPLDTDTQYF.

The V call is TRBV2, the J call TRBJ1-3; 7 bases fit TRBD1. Germline CDR1 SNHLY, CDR2 FYNNEI. This CDR3 is 16 amino acids long. The V and J ends lost 0 bases and 3 bases, in that order; junction bases with no gene match: 5. The CDR3 is CASSEAGQTYGNTIYF. The CDR3 nucleotides are TGTGCCAGCAGTGAAGCGGGACAGACCTATGGAAACACCATATATTTT.

V and J are TRBV19 and TRBJ1-1, with 7 nucleotides matching TRBD1. Germline V gene data show CDR1 as LNHDA and CDR2 as SQIVND (reference sequence). V lost 5 bases and J lost 1; bases outside the gene matches: 7. The CDR3 is made up of 15 amino acids. The CDR3 reads CASSEQGWTNTEAFF. The CDR3, as DNA: TGTGCCAGTAGTGAACAGGGGTGGACGAACACTGAAGCTTTCTTT.

The chain has TRBV7-9 and TRBJ2-3, with D unresolved. With 1 base removed from V and 4 bases from J, the gap between germline ends came to 6 bases. CDR1 is SEHNR and CDR2 is FQNEAQ in the germline V gene (reference sequence). This CDR3 spans 13 amino acids. As DNA, the CDR3 is TGTGCCAGCAGCTTAGTTTGGCCAGATACGCAGTATTTT. It yields the protein CASSLVWPDTQYF.

The chain recombines TRBV6-5 with TRBJ1-1, with 9 bases fitting TRBD1. CDR1 and CDR2 from the germline V gene are MNHEY and SVGAGI. Unmatched junction bases numbered 5, after V lost 6 bases and J lost 3 bases. The CDR3 runs 14 residues. The CDR3 reads CASSVQGADTEAFF. CDR3 DNA: TGTGCCAGCAGCGTACAGGGGGCGGACACTGAAGCTTTCTTT.

The chain recombines TRBV9 with TRBJ1-1, with TRBD1 matching 7 bases. The CDR3 loop spans 16 amino acids. The V and J ends lost 0 bases and 0 bases, in that order; junction bases with no gene match: 5. Per the germline V gene, CDR1 is SGDLS and CDR2 is YYNGEE. CDR3 sequence (DNA): TGTGCCAGCAGCGTAGAACCCCAGGGGGTGAACACTGAAGCTTTCTTT. The encoded protein is CASSVEPQGVNTEAFF.

The CDR3 DNA is TGTGCCAGTAGTAATAGCAAACCCACAGATACGCAGTATTTT. This encodes CASSNSKPTDTQYF. The J gene is TRBJ2-3, the V gene TRBV19; D unclear. Deletions cut 4 bases from V and 2 bases from J, with 10 bases between. Germline V lookup: CDR1 LNHDA, CDR2 SQIVND (reference sequence). The CDR3 has 14 amino acids.

This sequence joins TRBV7-9 and TRBJ2-1; D is perhaps TRBD1 (5 bases). The germline V gene encodes CDR1 SEHNR and CDR2 FQNEAQ (reference sequence). Trimming removed 2 bases at V and 2 bases at J, with 19 bases between. The CDR3 consists of 18 residues. The CDR3 DNA follows: TGTGCCAGCAGCTTATACGGGTGGGGCAGGGAAGCCTACAATGAGCAGTTCTTC. Translating gives CASSLYGWGREAYNEQFF.

V gene TRBV2 combines with J gene TRBJ1-4, with 8 bases fitting TRBD1. The germline CDR1 and CDR2 sequences are SNHLY and FYNNEI. The CDR3 consists of 15 residues. With V trimmed by 5 bases and J by 6 bases, 8 bases remained unmatched. CDR3 protein: CASSLGQGAYEKLFF. In nucleotides, the CDR3 is TGTGCCAGCAGTCTTGGACAGGGCGCTTATGAAAAACTGTTTTTT.

The chain has TRBV7-9 and TRBJ2-2, with a possible D match to TRBD1 (5 bases). The germline V gene has CDR1 SEHNR and CDR2 FQNEAQ (reference sequence). This CDR3 comprises 15 residues. The V end lost 1 base, the J end lost 4 bases, and 10 bases lay between the germline ends. CDR3 region: CASSLVGRFTGELFF. CDR3 nucleotide sequence: TGTGCCAGCAGCTTAGTGGGGCGGTTCACCGGGGAGCTGTTTTTT. The full variable domain, completed using reference TRBV7-9 and TRBJ2-2, is DTGVSQNPRHKITKRGQNVTFRCDPISEHNRLYWYRQTLGQGPEFLTYFQNEAQLEKSRLLSDRFSAERPKGSFSTLEIQRTEQGDSAMYLCASSLVGRFTGELFFGEGSRLTVL.

This chain connects TRBV6-5 to TRBJ1-3, with 9 bases lining up with TRBD1. Germline V gives CDR1 MNHEY, CDR2 SVGAGI. The CDR3 totals 14 residues. V lost 6 bases to trimming and J lost 8 bases; unmatched junction nucleotides: 8. Here the CDR3 DNA reads TGTGCCAGCAGGAACGACAGGGGGGCGCACACCATATATTTT. Its translation is CASRNDRGAHTIYF.

The chain recombines TRBV6-1 with TRBJ1-2; D remains unclear. There are 12 residues in the CDR3. Germline CDR1 is MNHNS and CDR2 is SASEGT. V lost 3 bases to trimming and J lost 3 bases, with 5 bases between them. The CDR3 sequence is CASSDRYYGYTF. The CDR3 nucleotides read TGTGCCAGCAGTGACCGGTACTATGGCTACACCTTC.